The 2 T cell receptor beta chains below come from one sample, sequenced in a study of T cells in Graves' hyperthyroidism and ophthalmopathy. Researchers took RNA transcripts and amplified the TCR beta CDR3 regions from them. TCR CDR3 regions were first amplified by RT-PCR with HTBI primers. TCRdb reprocessed the multiplex PCR reads via MiXCR and lists one record per CDR3 protein. The sample lists over 700,000 distinct CDR3 sequences, roughly a sixth occurring once. The sample taken for sequencing was blood. Every receptor here comes from a woman between 50 and 59 years old with Graves' hyperthyroidism that later progressed to Graves' ophthalmopathy.

This clonotype was counted at least ten times. The CDR3 nucleotides are TGCAGTGCTAGAGACGCGGGTGGCTCCCGAAGCAATCAGCCCCAGCATTTT. It codes for CSARDAGGSRSNQPQHF. This rearrangement joins TRBV20-1 to TRBJ1-5; D is ambiguous. Trimming took off 0 bases at V and 1 base at J, with 16 bases between the two ends. The CDR3 loop spans 17 amino acids. Germline loops: CDR1 DFQATT, CDR2 SNEGSKA (reference sequence).

This clonotype was detected only a few times. This chain connects TRBV29-1 to TRBJ1-2; 12 positions agree with TRBD1. The CDR3 spans 15 residues. Germline V gene sequence: CDR1 SQVTM, CDR2 ANQGSEA. V dropped 4 bases and J dropped 2; count of bases not matched to a gene: 5. The CDR3 protein is CSVGVGTGGNYGYTF. DNA for the CDR3: TGCAGCGTTGGGGTCGGGACAGGGGGCAACTATGGCTACACCTTC.